A single T cell receptor (beta chain) is shown here with its context. V gave up 6 bases and J gave up 2 bases, with 23 bases separating them. CDR1 and CDR2 from the germline V gene are KGHSH and LQKENI. The CDR3 covers 18 residues. The source of the sample is a study of blood T cell repertoires in COVID-19. About the research overall: The study drew acute and convalescent COVID-19 samples from the United States, Italy and Spain. Nucleic acid was either cDNA or gDNA, and it came from T cells, B-cell-depleted T cells, or PBMCs.

Authors' processing steps: Estimation of nucleated cell counts relied on the amplification of reference gene primers. Using immunoSEQ multiplex PCR, the repertoire was profiled, and TCRdb retains in-frame clones only, with some absent. The D gene and trimming were derived from the DNA, and the V and J assignments and clone size from that table. The table shows 400,000 or so clones, with approximately 86% occurring only once. This chain uses TRBV18 with TRBJ1-3; TRBD1 might be the D (5 bases). What was sequenced was peripheral blood. The receptor was derived from a human donor in a cohort sampled during active COVID-19. The CDR3 spells CASSTRATGGVTGNTIYF. CDR3 DNA: TGTGCCAGCTCGACCAGGGCCACGGGAGGGGTCACTGGAAACACCATATATTTT.